Shown below are 27 T cell receptor beta chains from a single sample sequenced in a study of blood T cell repertoires in COVID-19. Assay used: immunoSEQ multiplex PCR; TCRdb lists only in-frame clones, some missing. The table includes approximately 170,000 clones, about 85% detected once. Sequencing was performed on peripheral blood. The receptors shown here come from a woman in her seventies with COVID-19, enrolled during active disease.

The chain employs TRBV5-1 and TRBJ2-3; 10 bases agree with TRBD2. J lost 1 base, V lost 0 bases, and 11 bases had no gene match. The CDR3 length is 19 residues. Germline V gene data show CDR1 as SGHRS and CDR2 as YFSETQ. CDR3 in DNA: TGCGCCAGCAGCTTGGCCTTAGCGGGAGGTGGACTCGGCACAGATACGCAGTATTTT. It specifies CASSLALAGGGLGTDTQYF.

The chain recombines TRBV7-2 with TRBJ2-7, with no clear D. The CDR3 sequence is 14 residues long. The V and J ends lost 1 base and 4 bases respectively, with 11 bases between them. The germline gives CDR1 SGHTA, CDR2 FQGNSA. Here the CDR3 DNA reads TGTGCCAGCAGCTTAGTGGTAACACAATACGAGCAGTACTTC. The encoded protein is CASSLVVTQYEQYF.

The chain employs TRBV11-2 and TRBJ2-5, with D perhaps matching TRBD2 (5 bases). The CDR3 is made up of 14 amino acids. Germline V lookup: CDR1 SGHAT, CDR2 FQNNGV. Trimming stripped 2 bases from V and 4 bases from J, with 11 bases between. The CDR3 nucleotides read TGTGCCAGCAGCTTAATAGGAGGCGGAGAGACCCAGTACTTC. This codes for CASSLIGGGETQYF.

The chain uses TRBV24-1 and TRBJ2-2; 9 nucleotides line up with TRBD1. The CDR3 is made up of 15 amino acids. Trimming removed 8 bases from V and 3 bases from J; junction bases left unmatched: 6. Germline V gene data show CDR1 as KGHDR and CDR2 as SFDVKD. The CDR3 reads CATKIGDRDTGELFF. The CDR3 coding sequence is TGTGCCACCAAGATAGGGGACAGGGACACCGGGGAGCTGTTTTTT.

The chain couples TRBV7-6 to TRBJ2-2; D is ambiguous. The germline CDR1 and CDR2 sequences are SGHVS and FNYEAQ. The CDR3 has 17 amino acids. V gave up 4 bases and J gave up 3 bases, with 18 bases separating them. Here the CDR3 DNA reads TGTGCCAGCAGCTCCCAGACAAGGAACATCTACACCGGGGAGCTGTTTTTT. The encoded protein is CASSSQTRNIYTGELFF.

The chain couples TRBV10-1 to TRBJ1-5, with D uncertain. The germline V and J ends were trimmed by 2 bases and 5 bases, with 7 bases remaining between them. Looked up from germline, CDR1 is WNHNN and CDR2 is SYGVQD (reference sequence). CDR3 length: 13 residues. CDR3 region: CASSEGRDQPQHF. CDR3 DNA sequence: TGCGCCAGCAGTGAGGGGCGGGATCAGCCCCAGCATTTT.

The genes are TRBV9 and TRBJ2-2; 15 nucleotides line up with TRBD2. CDR3 length: 17 residues. With 3 bases clipped from V and 4 bases from J, the junction kept 4 bases outside the gene matches. In germline, CDR1 is SGDLS, CDR2 YYNGEE. The CDR3 is CASSGTSGGASTGELFF. Here the CDR3 DNA reads TGTGCCAGCAGCGGGACTAGCGGGGGGGCTAGCACCGGGGAGCTGTTTTTT.

J is TRBJ2-1 and V is TRBV23-1, with 10 bases that match TRBD1. TRBV23-1 carries the ORF label, with uncertain function. The CDR3 is made up of 15 amino acids. The J segment lost 9 bases and the V segment lost 0 bases, leaving 5 bases of the junction unmatched. The DNA for the CDR3 is TGCGCCAGCAGTCAATCGCGGACAGGGGGGTGTGAGCAGTTCTTC. Its translation: CASSQSRTGGCEQFF.

The chain links TRBV3-1 (or the pseudogene TRBV3-2) to TRBJ2-5; D gene unclear. CDR3 length: 11 residues. CDR1 and CDR2 (germline): LGHDT, YNNKEL (reference sequence). V was pared by 11 bases and J by 0 bases, with 7 bases between. The CDR3 sequence is CAAGYQETQYF. The CDR3 nucleotides read TGTGCCGCCGGGTACCAAGAGACCCAGTACTTC.

The V call is TRBV7-2, the J call TRBJ2-3; D might be TRBD1 (6 bases). CDR3 length: 15 amino acids. Per germline, CDR1 SGHTA and CDR2 FQGNSA. Trimming removed 1 base from V and 1 base from J, with 9 bases in between. Here the CDR3 DNA reads TGTGCCAGCAGCTTAGTTGGGGGCGGCACAGATACGCAGTATTTT. It specifies CASSLVGGGTDTQYF.

The chain joins TRBV20-1 to TRBJ1-1, with 7 bases that match TRBD1. This CDR3 has 14 residues. V lost 3 bases and J lost 8; bases outside the gene matches: 12. Per germline, CDR1 DFQATT and CDR2 SNEGSKA (reference sequence). This CDR3 reads CSASGRGRRSEAFF. The CDR3 nucleotides read TGCAGTGCTAGTGGGAGGGGGCGGAGGAGCGAAGCTTTCTTT.

Only one count was recorded for this clone. This chain joins TRBV11-3 and TRBJ2-1; 12 nucleotides align to TRBD2. Per germline, CDR1 SGHNT and CDR2 YENEEA. Trimming at V came to 5 bases and at J to 2 bases, leaving 4 bases not matched to a gene. This CDR3 has 16 amino acids. CDR3 residues: CASSTRLAGAYNEQFF. The CDR3 nucleotides are TGTGCCAGCAGCACCCGACTAGCGGGAGCCTACAATGAGCAGTTCTTC.

The sample holds a few counts of this clone. J is TRBJ2-1 and V is TRBV11-3; D might be TRBD2 (7 bases). CDR3 size: 18 residues. Trimming shortened V by 2 bases and J by 2 bases, and 19 bases separated the two germline ends. Germline CDR1 reads SGHNT; CDR2 reads YENEEA. The CDR3 loop reads CASSLRGGALKTYNEQFF. The CDR3 DNA reads as TGTGCCAGCAGCTTAAGGGGGGGTGCCCTGAAAACCTACAATGAGCAGTTCTTC.

The V call is TRBV4-1, the J call TRBJ2-6; D call uncertain. This CDR3 has 14 residues. The germline gives CDR1 MGHRA, CDR2 YSYEKL. Trimming took off 0 bases at V and 12 bases at J, with 12 bases between the two ends. The CDR3 loop reads CASSQDPKRTVLTF. In nucleotides, the CDR3 is TGCGCCAGCAGCCAAGACCCTAAAAGAACCGTCCTGACTTTC.

A remark on this clone: Other DNA sequences in the same sample also yield this CDR3. J is TRBJ1-1 and V is TRBV29-1, with D possibly being TRBD1 (6 bases). This CDR3 region has 12 residues. V lost 6 bases, J lost 1 base, and 9 bases lay in between. Germline CDR1 and CDR2: SQVTM and ANQGSEA. CDR3 nucleotide sequence: TGCAGCGTATCGACAGGGAACACTGAAGCTTTCTTT. Protein product: CSVSTGNTEAFF.

V is TRBV29-1 and J is TRBJ2-7; 7 nucleotides align to TRBD2. Germline trimming cut 6 bases from V and 7 bases from J; bases unmatched to any gene: 6. This CDR3 is 11 amino acids long. CDR1 and CDR2 from the germline V gene are SQVTM and ANQGSEA. The DNA of the CDR3 is TGCAGCGTCACTAGCGAGTGGGAGCAGTACTTC. It codes for CSVTSEWEQYF.

The sample holds a few counts of this clone. The genes are TRBV5-6 and TRBJ1-2, with D maybe TRBD1 (5 bases). The CDR3 is 18 residues long. Germline CDR1 is SGHDT and CDR2 is YYEEEE. Deletions cut 4 bases from V and 6 bases from J, with 28 bases between. CDR3: CASSLRPWGQGLSNGYTF. CDR3 in DNA: TGTGCCAGCAGCCTTCGGCCGTGGGGTCAGGGCTTGTCTAATGGCTACACCTTC.

The J gene is TRBJ1-2, the V gene TRBV5-6, with 11 nucleotides matching TRBD1. The CDR3 totals 19 residues. Germline trimming cut 4 bases from V and 2 bases from J; bases unmatched to any gene: 16. CDR1 is SGHDT and CDR2 is YYEEEE in the germline V gene. The CDR3 reads CASSKPGQGVSSWNYGYTF. The CDR3 DNA reads TGTGCCAGCAGCAAACCGGGACAGGGGGTGAGCTCGTGGAACTATGGCTACACCTTC. The full variable domain, rest sourced from reference TRBV5-6 and TRBJ1-2, is DAGVTQSPTHLIKTRGQQVTLRCSPKSGHDTVSWYQQALGQGPQFIFQYYEEEERQRGNFPDRFSGHQFPNYSSELNVNALLLGDSALYLCASSKPGQGVSSWNYGYTFGSGTRLTVV.

This clone was observed a handful of times. This sequence joins TRBV5-1 and TRBJ1-1; 9 bases fit TRBD1. The germline V gene has CDR1 SGHRS and CDR2 YFSETQ. The length of the CDR3 is 17 residues. The V gene end was trimmed by 2 bases and the J gene end by 1 base; junction bases not matched to a gene: 9. CDR3 nucleotide sequence: TGCGCCAGCAGCTTAGAGCCGGACAGGGGCGGGAACACTGAAGCTTTCTTT. It codes for CASSLEPDRGGNTEAFF.

The rearrangement joins TRBV14 to TRBJ2-3; perhaps TRBD2 as D (5 bases). V was clipped by 1 base and J by 2 bases, with 13 bases between them. The CDR3 length is 16 residues. CDR1 SGHDN and CDR2 FVKESK come from the germline V gene. This CDR3 is CASSQGGNLPTDTQYF. As DNA, the CDR3 is TGTGCCAGCAGCCAAGGAGGGAACTTACCCACAGATACGCAGTATTTT.

V usage is TRBV7-9 and J usage is TRBJ2-7, with TRBD1 identical over 8 bases. Germline lookup yields CDR1 SEHNR and CDR2 FQNEAQ (reference sequence). There are 13 residues in the CDR3. Trimming at V came to 5 bases and at J to 8 bases, leaving 8 bases not matched to a gene. The CDR3 protein is CASSHTGGRKQYF. CDR3 coding DNA: TGTGCCAGCAGCCATACAGGGGGAAGGAAGCAGTACTTC.

CDR3 in amino acids: CAGSSRAGSEQYF. In nucleotides, the CDR3 is TGTGCCGGCTCGAGCAGGGCGGGGAGCGAGCAGTACTTC. The chain carries TRBV19 and TRBJ2-7; tentatively, D is TRBD2 (6 bases). This CDR3 contains 13 residues. Germline V CDR1 and CDR2: LNHDA, SQIVND (reference sequence). Deletions cut 11 bases from V and 6 bases from J, with 20 bases between.

This rearrangement joins TRBV11-2 to TRBJ1-1; 9 nucleotides agree with TRBD1. CDR3 length: 15 residues. Looked up from germline, CDR1 is SGHAT and CDR2 is FQNNGV. J lost 0 bases, V lost 1 base, and 0 bases had no gene match. The CDR3 protein is CASSLGTGVNTEAFF. The CDR3, as DNA: TGTGCCAGCAGCTTAGGGACAGGGGTGAACACTGAAGCTTTCTTT.

This clone came up a few times. The gene calls are TRBV19 and TRBJ1-2; D not certain. Germline CDR1 is LNHDA and CDR2 is SQIVND (reference sequence). The CDR3 sequence is 13 residues long. V lost 5 bases and J 8 bases, leaving 15 bases between the germline ends. The CDR3: CASSVLGSRGYTF. CDR3 nucleotide sequence: TGTGCCAGTAGTGTTTTGGGTTCGAGGGGCTACACCTTC. Full variable domain (remainder filled in from reference TRBV19 and TRBJ1-2): DGGITQSPKYLFRKEGQNVTLSCEQNLNHDAMYWYRQDPGQGLRLIYYSQIVNDFQKGDIAEGYSVSREKKESFPLTVTSAQKNPTAFYLCASSVLGSRGYTFGSGTRLTVV.

The chain has TRBV6-5 and TRBJ1-1, with a possible D match to TRBD1 (6 bases). The V end was cut by 6 bases, the J end by 0 bases, with 14 bases between. The CDR3 covers 15 residues. CDR1 is MNHEY, CDR2 SVGAGI, per germline. Here the CDR3 reads CASRKLQGMNTEAFF. Here the CDR3 DNA reads TGTGCCAGCAGGAAACTACAGGGAATGAACACTGAAGCTTTCTTT.

The chain employs TRBV11-1 and TRBJ1-2, with a possible D match to TRBD1 (6 bases). Germline V lookup: CDR1 SGHAT, CDR2 FQDESV (reference sequence). There are 14 residues in the CDR3. V lost 3 bases and J 8 bases, leaving 16 bases between the germline ends. CDR3 coding DNA: TGTGCCAGCAGCTTCCCCGGGACAACTCCCGGCTACACCTTC. This encodes CASSFPGTTPGYTF. Full variable domain (missing parts from reference TRBV11-1 and TRBJ1-2): EAEVAQSPRYKITEKSQAVAFWCDPISGHATLYWYRQILGQGPELLVQFQDESVVDDSQLPKDRFSAERLKGVDSTLKIQPAELGDSAMYLCASSFPGTTPGYTFGSGTRLTVV.

The chain combines TRBV2 with TRBJ1-4; 8 nucleotides line up with TRBD1. J lost 8 bases, V lost 6 bases, and 8 bases had no gene match. This CDR3 contains 14 residues. The V gene's germline CDR1 is SNHLY and CDR2 FYNNEI. CDR3 nucleotide sequence: TGTGCCAGCAGCTATAGACAGGGGAGCGAAAAACTGTTTTTT. It is translated as CASSYRQGSEKLFF.